Here is one T cell receptor (beta chain) with its context. The data were obtained in a study of T cell changes during pregnancy in multiple sclerosis. The protocol was immunoSEQ multiplex PCR, while the TCRdb copy is restricted to in-frame clones and leaves out a portion. Of around 100,000 clones listed, approximately 90% are singletons. The CDR3 length is 12 residues. CDR1 SGHNT and CDR2 YYREEE come from the germline V gene (reference sequence). The ends were cut back, 2 bases at V and 13 bases at J, with 15 bases in the middle. The chain joins TRBV5-4 to TRBJ1-2; D perhaps matches TRBD1 (6 bases). The source of this sequence is a female donor with multiple sclerosis, enrolled in a pregnancy study. The material sequenced was peripheral blood, taken in the third trimester of pregnancy. The CDR3 reads CASSFRDKGFTF. The CDR3 bases are TGTGCCAGCAGCTTCCGGGACAAAGGATTCACCTTC.